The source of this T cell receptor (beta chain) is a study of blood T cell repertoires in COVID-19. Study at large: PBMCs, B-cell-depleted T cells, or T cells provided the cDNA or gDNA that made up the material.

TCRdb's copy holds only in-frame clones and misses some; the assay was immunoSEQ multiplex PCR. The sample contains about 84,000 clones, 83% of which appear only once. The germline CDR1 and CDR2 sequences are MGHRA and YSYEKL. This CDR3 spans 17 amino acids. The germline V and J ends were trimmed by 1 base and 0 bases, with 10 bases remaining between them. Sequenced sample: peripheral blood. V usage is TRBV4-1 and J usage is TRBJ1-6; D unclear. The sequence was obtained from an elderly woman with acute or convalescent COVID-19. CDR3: CASSQGQAISYNSPLHF. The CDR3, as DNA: TGCGCCAGCAGCCAAGGGCAGGCCATCTCCTATAATTCACCCCTCCACTTT.